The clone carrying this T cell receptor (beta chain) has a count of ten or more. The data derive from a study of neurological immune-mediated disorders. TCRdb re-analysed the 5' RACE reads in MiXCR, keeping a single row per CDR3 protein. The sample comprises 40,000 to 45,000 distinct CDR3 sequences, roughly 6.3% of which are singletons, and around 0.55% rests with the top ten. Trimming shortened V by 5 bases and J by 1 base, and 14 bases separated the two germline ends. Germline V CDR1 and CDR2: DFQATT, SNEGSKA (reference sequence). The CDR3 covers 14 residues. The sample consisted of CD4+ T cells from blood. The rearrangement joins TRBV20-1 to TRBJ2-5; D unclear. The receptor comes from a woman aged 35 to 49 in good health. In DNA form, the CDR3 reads TGCAGTGCTCGATCCACTCAAACCCAAGAGACCCAGTACTTC. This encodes CSARSTQTQETQYF.